Each of the 11 T cell receptor beta chains below was sequenced from the same sample in a study of blood T cell repertoires in COVID-19. Libraries were prepared by immunoSEQ multiplex PCR; TCRdb keeps only in-frame clonotypes and omits some of them. Of roughly 300,000 clones listed, around 90% are singletons. The material sequenced was peripheral blood. These receptors were taken from a woman younger than 45 with COVID-19, enrolled during active disease.

The chain links TRBV19 to TRBJ2-1; TRBD1 aligns across 10 bases. Germline assignment: CDR1 LNHDA and CDR2 SQIVND (reference sequence). The CDR3 runs to 13 residues. J lost 8 bases, V lost 3 bases, and 1 base had no gene match. DNA for the CDR3: TGTGCCAGTAGTATGGGACAGGGGTATGAGCAGTTCTTC. It is translated as CASSMGQGYEQFF.

Worth noting for this clone: Additional DNA sequences in this sample encode the identical CDR3. The genes are TRBV6-5 and TRBJ2-1; the D gene is possibly TRBD2 (5 bases). Germline CDR1 is MNHEY and CDR2 is SVGAGI. The CDR3 sequence is 14 residues long. V was clipped by 2 bases and J by 1 base, with 6 bases between them. CDR3 amino acids: CASSYRRSYNEQFF. Here the CDR3 DNA reads TGTGCCAGCAGTTACAGGAGGTCCTACAATGAGCAGTTCTTC.

This chain links TRBV2 with TRBJ2-7, with 9 nucleotides matching TRBD1. Germline loops: CDR1 SNHLY, CDR2 FYNNEI. The CDR3 loop spans 14 amino acids. V dropped 5 bases and J dropped 4; count of bases not matched to a gene: 6. CDR3 in DNA: TGTGCCAGCAGTCCCGGGACAGGGCAGTACGAGCAGTACTTC. Residues: CASSPGTGQYEQYF.

This clone was seen once. The CDR3 DNA follows: TGTGCCAGCAGCCAACAGGGTGAAGCTTTCTTT. Its translation: CASSQQGEAFF. This rearrangement joins TRBV3-1 (or the pseudogene TRBV3-2) to TRBJ1-1; a weak D match, TRBD1 (5 bases). The CDR3 is 11 amino acids. Deletions cut 2 bases from V and 7 bases from J, with 5 bases between. Germline-derived CDR1 and CDR2 are LGHDT and YNNKEL (reference sequence).

The CDR3 sequence is CASSIEPGQGAGANVLTF. Written as DNA, the CDR3 is TGTGCCAGTAGTATAGAACCGGGACAGGGGGCTGGGGCCAACGTCCTGACTTTC. V is TRBV19 and J is TRBJ2-6; 11 bases map to TRBD1. The V gene's germline CDR1 is LNHDA and CDR2 SQIVND (reference sequence). The V gene end was trimmed by 0 bases and the J gene end by 2 bases; junction bases not matched to a gene: 3. CDR3 length: 18 amino acids.

This clone was counted a single time. This sequence joins TRBV4-3 and TRBJ1-2, with a possible D match to TRBD1 (5 bases). The CDR3 has 14 amino acids. Germline V gives CDR1 LGHNA, CDR2 YSLEER. Trimming removed 0 bases at V and 5 bases at J, with 10 bases between. CDR3 DNA: TGCGCCAGCAGCCAAGATGCCAGGGAATATGGCTACACCTTC. It is translated as CASSQDAREYGYTF.

The chain employs TRBV2 and TRBJ2-7; 8 bases fit TRBD2. CDR3 size: 15 residues. Germline V lookup: CDR1 SNHLY, CDR2 FYNNEI. Losses at the gene ends were 3 bases for V and 3 bases for J; bases not matched to a gene: 7. The CDR3 DNA follows: TGTGCCAGCAGTGACCCACTAGCGGCCATCTACGAGCAGTACTTC. This codes for CASSDPLAAIYEQYF.

The rearrangement uses TRBV28 and TRBJ2-1; D is uncertain. Trimming left V 5 bases short and J 4 bases short, with 9 bases between. The CDR3 has 13 residues. Germline assignment: CDR1 MDHEN and CDR2 SYDVKM. In DNA, the CDR3 is TGTGCCAGCAGTCGTTCGGTGTACAATGAGCAGTTCTTC. Its translation is CASSRSVYNEQFF.

The chain links TRBV5-1 to TRBJ1-1, with a possible D match to TRBD1 (5 bases). The CDR3 runs to 14 residues. The V end lost 4 bases, the J end lost 4 bases, and 14 bases lay between the germline ends. CDR1 is SGHRS, CDR2 YFSETQ, per germline. The CDR3 DNA reads TGCGCCAGCAGCCCACAATGGGGGGGCACTGAAGCTTTCTTT. This sequence encodes CASSPQWGGTEAFF.

The chain combines TRBV28 with TRBJ2-7; the match to TRBD1 covers 9 bases. CDR1 is MDHEN, CDR2 SYDVKM, per germline. This CDR3 contains 14 residues. V trimming: 4 bases; J trimming: 3 bases; junction bases outside the gene matches: 4. This chain's CDR3 is CASSWDRENYEQYF. The CDR3 nucleotides are TGTGCCAGCAGTTGGGACAGGGAGAACTACGAGCAGTACTTC. Full variable domain (outside the CDR3, taken from reference TRBV28 and TRBJ2-7): DVKVTQSSRYLVKRTGEKVFLECVQDMDHENMFWYRQDPGLGLRLIYFSYDVKMKEKGDIPEGYSVSREKKERFSLILESASTNQTSMYLCASSWDRENYEQYFGPGTRLTVT.

The CDR3 here is CASSLVAGGADEQYF. CDR3 nucleotides: TGTGCCAGCAGCTTGGTAGCGGGAGGGGCCGACGAGCAGTACTTC. V and J are TRBV5-6 and TRBJ2-7; 11 bases line up with TRBD2. The CDR3 is 15 residues long. Germline CDR1 is SGHDT and CDR2 is YYEEEE. Germline trimming cut 0 bases from V and 5 bases from J; bases unmatched to any gene: 4.